The source of this TCR beta chain is a study of pediatric ulcerative colitis (dated 2019 in TCRdb). Looking at the study overall: Among the ulcerative colitis patients, about seven had pancolitis and two had left-sided colitis, and histology in every patient was consistent with ulcerative colitis. Under 10 newly diagnosed, treatment-naive pediatric ulcerative colitis patients and a few non-IBD control children each provided paired blood and rectal samples. Using the Pediatric Ulcerative Colitis Activity Index, a couple of patients were classed as having mild disease, several as having moderate disease and three as having acute severe colitis. The research as a whole found: The healthy control group was small, consisting of only a handful of individuals. Two rectal CDR3 clonotypes were detected in all ulcerative colitis patients and were not detected in any of the controls. Significantly higher autologous blood-rectal clonal overlap was found in ulcerative colitis patients than in controls, which suggested increased T cell trafficking to inflamed tissue. Features of the rectal repertoire distinguished controls, mild-moderate colitis patients and acute severe colitis patients, and in acute severe colitis, rectal diversity was reduced because of clonal expansions. Repertoires were derived from total lymphocyte DNA, so rare subsets such as regulatory T cells may have patterns not reflected. Blood-derived T cells may have been included in the rectal pinch biopsies, particularly in patients with overt colitis. For technical reasons, blood samples from a couple of patients gave substantially fewer templates, and these samples were excluded from the blood-rectal overlap analysis.

In the case of this clone: Its specific antigen is unknown. No quality values exist for individual bases; no much larger clone is one base distant.

The CDR3 covers 15 residues, taking in both the cysteine and the phenylalanine. The only DNA kept is the CDR3, 45 bases in frame from the first base. V is clipped by 1 base and J by 4 bases, and the sequence between their germline boundaries is 13 bases long. Taken from the germline V gene, the CDR1 and CDR2 loops are SGHTA and FQGNSA. During colonoscopy, one to two pinch biopsies were obtained from the rectum for research. No immunosuppressive medication had been given to the ulcerative colitis patients before the diagnostic colonoscopy. Before DNA was isolated, the rectal biopsies underwent proteinase K digestion. The Wizard kit (Promega) was used to extract genomic DNA from blood and intestinal samples. Using the immunoSEQ TRB Survey service, rearranged CDR3 beta regions were amplified from genomic DNA with multiplex V and J primers. To keep sequencing depth equal across samples, survey-level depth of up to 500,000 reads per sample was applied. Libraries were purified and pooled, and sequencing was performed on Illumina technology. The authors' pipeline ran thus. Productive clonality, sample overlap, pairwise scatters, CDR3 beta length, V/D/J gene usage and productiveness were all assessed with the immunoSEQ online tools. Alongside Shannon and Simpson indices, calculated diversity was computed as the number of unique rearrangements divided by total templates, multiplied by 100. Principal component analysis used the R prcomp function and ggbiplot package on Z-score normalized data. Morisita's index was used to quantify blood-rectal clonal overlap within each subject. This immuneACCESS table, as held by TCRdb, lists in-frame sequences with V and J called but not all clones. Of the missing ones, under half trace to an unresolved V gene in checked studies; the others have no known cause. That table supplies the V and J calls and clone size; D and trimming were determined from the DNA. The table for this sample lists tens of thousands of clones; approximately 73% of them were counted only once. The ten largest clones take up 0.7% to 0.95% of the sample.

Sequenced material: gut tissue. The TCR comes from a boy under 18 with moderate ulcerative colitis. The sequence joins TRBV7-2 to TRBJ1-1; no D segment can be confidently identified. The sequenced DNA is TGTGCCAGCAGCTTAGTGTCACCGAGTGTCACTGAAGCTTTCTTT. Its translation reads: CASSLVSPSVTEAFF.